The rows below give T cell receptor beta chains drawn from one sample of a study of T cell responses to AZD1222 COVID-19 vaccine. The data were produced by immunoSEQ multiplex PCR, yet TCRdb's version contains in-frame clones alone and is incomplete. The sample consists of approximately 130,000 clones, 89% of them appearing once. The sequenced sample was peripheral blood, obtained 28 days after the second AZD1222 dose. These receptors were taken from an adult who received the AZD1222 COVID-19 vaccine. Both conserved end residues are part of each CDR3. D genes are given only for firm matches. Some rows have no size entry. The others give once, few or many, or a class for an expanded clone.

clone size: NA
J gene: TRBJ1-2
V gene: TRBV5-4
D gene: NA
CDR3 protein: CASSLGEWGYTF
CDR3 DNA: TGTGCCAGCAGCTTGGGAGAGTGGGGCTACACCTTC

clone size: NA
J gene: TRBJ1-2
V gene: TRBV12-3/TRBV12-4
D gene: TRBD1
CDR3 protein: CASTNRDRPGYTF
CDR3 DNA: TGTGCCAGCACTAATCGGGACAGGCCAGGCTACACCTTC

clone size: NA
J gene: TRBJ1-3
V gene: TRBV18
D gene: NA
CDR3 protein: CASSRAQVSGNTIYF
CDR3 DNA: TGTGCCAGCTCACGAGCCCAGGTCTCTGGAAACACCATATATTTT

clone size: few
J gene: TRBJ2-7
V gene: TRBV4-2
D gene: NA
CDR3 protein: CASSQSRGLSYEQYF
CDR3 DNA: TGTGCCAGCAGCCAGAGCCGGGGCCTCTCCTACGAGCAGTACTTC

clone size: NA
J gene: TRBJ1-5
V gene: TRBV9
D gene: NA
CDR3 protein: CASSVGPNPGGQPQHF
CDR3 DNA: TGTGCCAGCAGCGTAGGGCCAAACCCGGGCGGTCAGCCCCAGCATTTT

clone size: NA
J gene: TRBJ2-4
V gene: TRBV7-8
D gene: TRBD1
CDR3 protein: CASSLTGFKNIQYF
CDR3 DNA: TGTGCCAGCAGCTTGACAGGGTTCAAAAACATTCAGTACTTC

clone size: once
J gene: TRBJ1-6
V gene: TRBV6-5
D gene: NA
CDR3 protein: CASSYKGRGARSPLHF
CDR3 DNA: TGTGCCAGCAGTTACAAGGGGCGGGGAGCTCGTTCACCCCTCCACTTT

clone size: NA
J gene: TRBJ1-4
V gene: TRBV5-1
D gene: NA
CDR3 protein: CASCLGGKTNEKLFF
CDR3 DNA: TGCGCCAGCTGCTTGGGGGGGAAAACTAATGAAAAACTGTTTTTT

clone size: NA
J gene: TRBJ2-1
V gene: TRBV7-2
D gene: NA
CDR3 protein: CASSFTGINEQFF
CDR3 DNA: TGTGCCAGCAGCTTCACGGGGATCAATGAGCAGTTCTTC

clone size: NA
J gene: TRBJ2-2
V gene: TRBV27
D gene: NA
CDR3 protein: CASNTVVAVANTGELFF
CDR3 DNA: TGTGCCAGCAATACAGTGGTGGCAGTCGCGAACACCGGGGAGCTGTTTTTT

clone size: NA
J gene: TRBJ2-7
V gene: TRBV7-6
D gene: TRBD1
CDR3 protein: CASSLTGSSDEQYF
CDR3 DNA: TGTGCCAGCAGCTTGACAGGGAGTTCCGACGAGCAGTACTTC

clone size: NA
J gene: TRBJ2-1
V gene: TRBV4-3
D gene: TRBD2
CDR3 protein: CASSGAGGVLEQFF
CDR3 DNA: TGCGCCAGCAGCGGCGCGGGGGGGGTACTTGAGCAGTTCTTC

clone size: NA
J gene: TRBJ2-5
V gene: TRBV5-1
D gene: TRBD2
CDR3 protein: CASSLDGTSNGDQYF
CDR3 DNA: TGCGCCAGCAGCTTGGACGGGACTAGCAACGGGGACCAGTACTTC

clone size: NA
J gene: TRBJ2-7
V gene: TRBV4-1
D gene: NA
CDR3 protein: CASSQVLASGFDEQYF
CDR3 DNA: TGCGCCAGCAGCCAGGTGCTGGCCAGCGGGTTTGACGAGCAGTACTTC

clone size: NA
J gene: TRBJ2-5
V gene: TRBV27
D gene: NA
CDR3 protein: CASSPVRQETQYF
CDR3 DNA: TGTGCCAGCAGCCCCGTAAGGCAAGAGACCCAGTACTTC

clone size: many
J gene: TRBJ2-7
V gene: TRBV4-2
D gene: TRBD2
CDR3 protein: CASSPAGVRHEQYF
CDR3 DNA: TGTGCCAGCAGCCCAGCGGGAGTAAGGCACGAGCAGTACTTC

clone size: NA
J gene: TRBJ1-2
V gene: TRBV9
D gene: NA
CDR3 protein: CASTSDPTPNYGYTF
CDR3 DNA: TGTGCCAGCACCTCCGACCCTACCCCTAACTATGGCTACACCTTC

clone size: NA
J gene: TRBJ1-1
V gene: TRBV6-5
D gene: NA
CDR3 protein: CASSLRAAEAFF
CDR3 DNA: TGTGCCAGCAGCCTTAGGGCAGCTGAAGCTTTCTTT

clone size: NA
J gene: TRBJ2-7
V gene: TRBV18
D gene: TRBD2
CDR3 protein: CASSPSGGAAGEQYF
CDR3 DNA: TGTGCCAGCTCACCATCCGGGGGGGCGGCGGGGGAGCAGTACTTC

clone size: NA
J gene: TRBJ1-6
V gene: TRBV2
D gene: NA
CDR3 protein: CASKNRARSSYNSPLHF
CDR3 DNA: TGTGCCAGCAAGAACAGGGCCAGGAGCTCCTATAATTCACCCCTCCACTTT

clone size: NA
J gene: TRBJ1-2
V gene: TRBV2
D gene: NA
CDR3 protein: CASSAGQFYGYTF
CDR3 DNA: TGTGCCAGCAGTGCCGGTCAATTCTATGGCTACACCTTC

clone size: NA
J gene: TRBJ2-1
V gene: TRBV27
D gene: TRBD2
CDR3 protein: CASSLLTLTAGGPNEQFF
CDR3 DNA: TGTGCCAGCAGTTTATTAACCCTCACAGCGGGAGGTCCCAATGAGCAGTTCTTC

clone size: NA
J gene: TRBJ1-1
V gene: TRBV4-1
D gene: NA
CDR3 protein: CASSQTGIANTEAFF
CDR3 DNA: TGCGCCAGCAGCCAGACCGGGATTGCTAACACTGAAGCTTTCTTT

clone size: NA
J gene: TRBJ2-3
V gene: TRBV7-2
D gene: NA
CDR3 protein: CASSQGLITDTQYF
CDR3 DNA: TGTGCCAGCAGCCAGGGACTGATCACAGATACGCAGTATTTT

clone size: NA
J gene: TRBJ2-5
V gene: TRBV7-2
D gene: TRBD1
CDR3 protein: CASSFSRGQHQETQYF
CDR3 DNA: TGTGCCAGCAGCTTTTCTAGGGGACAGCACCAAGAGACCCAGTACTTC

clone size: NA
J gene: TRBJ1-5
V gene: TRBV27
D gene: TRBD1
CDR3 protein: CASRSGQDYQPQHF
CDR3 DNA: TGTGCCAGCAGGTCGGGACAGGATTATCAGCCCCAGCATTTT

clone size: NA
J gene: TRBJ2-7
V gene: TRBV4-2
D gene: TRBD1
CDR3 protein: CASSQGPGQESYEQYF
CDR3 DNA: TGTGCCAGCAGCCAGGGTCCGGGACAGGAGTCCTACGAGCAGTACTTC

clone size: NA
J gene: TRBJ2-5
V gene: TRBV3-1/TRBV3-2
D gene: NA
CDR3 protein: CASSQRAVGETQYF
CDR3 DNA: TGTGCCAGCAGCCAAAGAGCTGTGGGGGAGACCCAGTACTTC

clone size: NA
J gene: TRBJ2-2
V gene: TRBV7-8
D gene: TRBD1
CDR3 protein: CASSEDRTQNTGELFF
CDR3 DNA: TGTGCCAGCAGCGAGGACAGGACGCAGAACACCGGGGAGCTGTTTTTT

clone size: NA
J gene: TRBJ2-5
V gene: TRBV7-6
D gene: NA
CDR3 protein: CASSPVATQYF
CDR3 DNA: TGTGCCAGCAGCCCGGTAGCGACCCAGTACTTC

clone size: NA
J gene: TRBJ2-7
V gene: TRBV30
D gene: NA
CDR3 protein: CALNSGPFYEQYF
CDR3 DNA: TGTGCCTTAAACTCGGGACCGTTCTACGAGCAGTACTTC

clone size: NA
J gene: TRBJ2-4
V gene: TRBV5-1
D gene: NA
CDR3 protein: CASSLVPGRENIQYF
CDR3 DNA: TGCGCCAGCAGCTTGGTACCGGGCAGGGAAAACATTCAGTACTTC

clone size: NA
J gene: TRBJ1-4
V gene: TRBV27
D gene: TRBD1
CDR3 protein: CASSPRTGPNEKLFF
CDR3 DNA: TGTGCCAGCAGTCCAAGGACAGGGCCTAATGAAAAACTGTTTTTT

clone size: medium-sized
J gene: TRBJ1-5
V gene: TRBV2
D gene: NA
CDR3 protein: CASNRYRTGNQPQHF
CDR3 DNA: TGTGCCAGCAACCGATATAGGACAGGCAATCAGCCCCAGCATTTT

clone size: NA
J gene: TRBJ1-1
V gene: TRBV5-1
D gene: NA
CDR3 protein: CASSLSTGNTEAFF
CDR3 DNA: TGCGCCAGCAGCTTGTCTACAGGGAACACTGAAGCTTTCTTT

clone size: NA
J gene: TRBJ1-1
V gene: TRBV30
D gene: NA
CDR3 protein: CAWRKNTEAFF
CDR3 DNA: TGTGCCTGGAGGAAGAACACTGAAGCTTTCTTT

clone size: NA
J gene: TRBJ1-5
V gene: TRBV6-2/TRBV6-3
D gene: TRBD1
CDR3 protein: CASSPGQGWVQPQHF
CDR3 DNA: TGTGCCAGCAGTCCGGGACAGGGGTGGGTTCAGCCCCAGCATTTT

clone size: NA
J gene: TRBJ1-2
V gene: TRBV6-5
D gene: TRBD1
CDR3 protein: CASQNRGYQNGYTF
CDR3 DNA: TGTGCCAGCCAGAACAGGGGATATCAGAATGGCTACACCTTC

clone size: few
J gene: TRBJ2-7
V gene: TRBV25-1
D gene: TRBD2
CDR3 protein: CASSELGLGASEQYF
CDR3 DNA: TGTGCCAGCAGTGAATTGGGACTAGGGGCTTCCGAGCAGTACTTC

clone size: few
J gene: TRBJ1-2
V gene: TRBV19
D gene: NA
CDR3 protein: CASSMAVQSRSYGYTF
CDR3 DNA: TGTGCCAGTAGTATGGCCGTGCAGTCGAGGAGCTATGGCTACACCTTC

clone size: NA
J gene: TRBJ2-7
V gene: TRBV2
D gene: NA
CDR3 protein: CASRGGPGRIYEQYF
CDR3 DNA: TGTGCCAGCAGGGGGGGGCCGGGAAGAATCTACGAGCAGTACTTC

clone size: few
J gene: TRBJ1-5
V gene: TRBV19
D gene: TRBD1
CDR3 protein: CASSRGQGNQPQHF
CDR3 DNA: TGTGCCAGTAGTAGGGGACAGGGCAATCAGCCCCAGCATTTT

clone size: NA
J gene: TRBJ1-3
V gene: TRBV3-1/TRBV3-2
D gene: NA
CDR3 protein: CASSQGGNTIYF
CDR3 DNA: TGTGCCAGCAGCCAAGGAGGAAACACCATATATTTT

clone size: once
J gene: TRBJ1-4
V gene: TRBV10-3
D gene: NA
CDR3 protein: CAISREALTTNEKLFF
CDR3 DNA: TGTGCCATCAGTCGGGAGGCGCTAACAACTAATGAAAAACTGTTTTTT

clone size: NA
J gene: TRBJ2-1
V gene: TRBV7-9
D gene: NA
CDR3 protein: CASSLAGWSEECVF
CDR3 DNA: TGTGCCAGCAGCTTAGCCGGGTGGAGCGAGGAGTGCGTCTTC

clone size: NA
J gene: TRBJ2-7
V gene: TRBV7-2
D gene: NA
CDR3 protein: CASSLGATPYEQYF
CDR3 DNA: TGTGCCAGCAGCTTAGGGGCTACCCCCTACGAGCAGTACTTC

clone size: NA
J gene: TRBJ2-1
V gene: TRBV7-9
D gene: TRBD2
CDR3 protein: CASSPGGLARFGEQFF
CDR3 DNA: TGTGCCAGCAGCCCCGGTGGACTAGCTCGTTTCGGTGAGCAGTTCTTC

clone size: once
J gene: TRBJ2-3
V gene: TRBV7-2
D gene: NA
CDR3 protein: CASSWVGRGKDTQYF
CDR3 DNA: TGTGCCAGCAGCTGGGTCGGACGCGGTAAAGATACGCAGTATTTT

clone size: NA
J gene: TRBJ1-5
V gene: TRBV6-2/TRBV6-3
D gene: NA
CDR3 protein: CASSLASVSNQPQHF
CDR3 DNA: TGTGCCAGCAGTTTGGCATCCGTTAGCAATCAGCCCCAGCATTTT

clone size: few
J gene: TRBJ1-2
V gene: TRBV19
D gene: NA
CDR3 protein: CASSIVPGALNYGYTF
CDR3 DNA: TGTGCCAGTAGTATAGTCCCAGGAGCCCTTAACTATGGCTACACCTTC

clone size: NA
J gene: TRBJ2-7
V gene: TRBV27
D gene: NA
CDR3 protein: CASSLRGDEQYF
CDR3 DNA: TGTGCCAGCAGTTTACGGGGAGACGAGCAGTACTTC

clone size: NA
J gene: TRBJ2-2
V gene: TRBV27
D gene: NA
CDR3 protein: CASSWGGGGELFF
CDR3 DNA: TGTGCCAGCAGTTGGGGTGGTGGCGGGGAGCTGTTTTTT

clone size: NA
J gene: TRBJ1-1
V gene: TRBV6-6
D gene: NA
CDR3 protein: CASSPRTNTEAFF
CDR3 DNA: TGTGCCAGCAGCCCCCGGACGAACACTGAAGCTTTCTTT

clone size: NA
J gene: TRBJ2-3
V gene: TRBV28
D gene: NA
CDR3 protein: CASSLPTRTDTQYF
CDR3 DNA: TGTGCCAGCAGTCTCCCCACTCGCACAGATACGCAGTATTTT

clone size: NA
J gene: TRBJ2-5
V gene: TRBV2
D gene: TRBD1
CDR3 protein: CASRGTGYETQYF
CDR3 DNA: TGTGCCAGCAGGGGGACAGGGTATGAGACCCAGTACTTC

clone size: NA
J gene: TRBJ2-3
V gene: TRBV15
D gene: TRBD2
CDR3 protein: CATSGGTRSTDTQYF
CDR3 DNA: TGTGCCACCAGTGGGGGGACTAGATCCACAGATACGCAGTATTTT

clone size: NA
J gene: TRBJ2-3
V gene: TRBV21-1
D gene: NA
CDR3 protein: CASSKEPVQGGSTDTQYF
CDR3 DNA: TGTGCCAGCAGCAAAGAACCTGTCCAGGGGGGGAGCACAGATACGCAGTATTTT

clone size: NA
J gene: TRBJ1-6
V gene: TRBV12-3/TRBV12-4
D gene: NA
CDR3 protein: CASSLAPRPVVHF
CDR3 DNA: TGTGCCAGCAGTTTAGCGCCCCGACCGGTGGTCCACTTT

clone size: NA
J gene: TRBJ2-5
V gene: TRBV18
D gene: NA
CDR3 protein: CASSKEKTQYF
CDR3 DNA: TGTGCCAGCTCAAAGGAGAAGACCCAGTACTTC